Here is one TCR beta chain with its context. What this receptor recognizes is not known. The record has no base qualities; no much larger clone is one base away. CD8 naive samples were obtained by positive selection for CCR7 among CD45RO-negative cells, yielding a CD45RA+CCR7+ population from which TemRA cells were excluded. The donors were healthy, HIV-negative adults with no recently reported acute infections or vaccinations. Every donor was a Caucasian adult residing in Nashville, Tennessee, USA. Blood was obtained by leukapheresis, after which PBMCs were separated by Ficoll-Histopaque density gradient centrifugation and cryopreserved in liquid nitrogen vapor phase. Analytical flow cytometry was used to check the purity and quantity of each magnetically sorted T cell population. Each sorted fraction had its genomic DNA isolated and then quantified by UV absorbance on a Nanodrop 2000c. The junction shows trimming of 7 bases on V and 2 bases on J, plus 11 bases between the germline ends. Including the terminal cysteine and phenylalanine, the CDR3 comprises 13 residues. Kept here is only the CDR3 DNA, which spans 39 bases and is read in frame from base 1. Based on the germline V gene, the CDR1 and CDR2 sequences are MNHEY and SVGAGI.

The data belong to a study of shared clonotypes between healthy human individuals (TCRdb year 2020). Looking at the study overall: A couple of women and a few men aged 18 to 49 years were included in the cohort. Per donor, three plates each were used for CD4 naive and CD4 memory, two for CD8 naive, and one for CD8 memory. The study deeply sequenced blood TCR repertoires of five healthy adults to estimate repertoire size and the extent of clonotype sharing between individuals. To increase sequencing depth and limit assay-specific biases, TCR repertoire library preparation and sequencing were carried out by different laboratories using diverse techniques. Leukapheresis yielded between about 0.85 and 10 billion PBMCs per donor.

TCR CDR3 regions were amplified from genomic DNA by multiplex PCR using the deep immunoSEQ assay. For each cell subset, the extracted genomic DNA was distributed evenly across all wells of several immunoSEQ 96-well plates, and each plate served as one replicate. For sorted subsets, roughly 200 ng of genomic DNA, equivalent to 25,000 to 35,000 T cell genomes, went into each replicate PCR. Purified libraries were quantified with a Qubit 3.0 fluorometer, sized on a Bioanalyzer 2100, and re-quantified with the KAPA Library Quantification kit. Each immunoSEQ 96-well plate was sequenced on its own single-read 150-cycle Illumina NextSeq 550 flow cell. As for how the authors treated the data: The immunoSEQ output contained only junctional sequences without quality scores, so filtering could not match that applied to full-length reads. Sequences were annotated with PyIR, a Python wrapper for IgBLAST v1.9, using IMGT germline references to assign V/J genes and CDR3. Reads with weak V/J assignments (E-value above 1e-6), missing CDR3, stop codons, out-of-frame junctions, or ambiguous translated residues were removed. A V3J clonotype was defined by an identical inferred V gene, J gene, and CDR3 amino acid sequence. The percentage overlap between two repertoires was calculated by dividing the number of shared unique clonotypes by the size of the smaller repertoire. Three approaches were used to assess repertoire richness: RTK rarefaction, the Chao1 estimator, and Recon v2.1 estimates of unobserved clonotypes. For all TCRbeta clonotypes obtained by the gDNA method from a handful of donors, generation probabilities were computed with OLGA. TCRdb's version of the immuneACCESS table is confined to in-frame rearrangements and falls short of the full clone set. An unresolved V gene accounts for under half of the shortfall where checked; the remainder is of unknown origin. Clone size and the V and J calls come from that table; the DNA yielded D and trimming. This sample has about 2.1 million clones in its table, and roughly 91% of those were observed once. The ten largest make up 1.5% to 2% of the sample.

The paper as a whole reports these results and caveats: Pairwise subsampling led to the expectation that sequencing depth would affect the degree of clonotype sharing among donors. Even with the large sequencing depth, rarefaction of the sorted-subset datasets indicated that sequencing was incomplete. About 5% of naive CD4, around 3.6% of naive CD8, roughly 2.5% of memory CD4, and 0.4% of memory CD8 clonotypes were shared across several donors. Clonotypes shared by all four sorted-subset donors showed higher generation probabilities than non-shared clonotypes. Sampling was restricted to blood, and TCR repertoires in tissues likely differ from the TCR repertoires found in blood. Naive subsets generally had larger estimated clonotype richness than memory subsets did. The small number of donors limited the genetic and exposure-history diversity represented.

This sequence was found in a man aged 18-30 years in good health. Some clones in this sample may be carry-over from other donors' samples. The V gene is TRBV6-5 and the J gene is TRBJ1-2; tentative D gene TRBD1, with 6 bases matching. Sequenced material: naive CD8+ T cells from PBMCs. Explained via the paper, the cell subset or site label denotes: CD45RA+CCR7+. CDR3 sequence: CASMGAANYGYTF. DNA sequence: TGTGCCAGCATGGGGGCCGCCAACTATGGCTACACCTTC.